This T cell receptor beta chain was identified during a study of blood T cells in healthy people across ages. The study, taken as a whole, reports: Higher diversity and more naive CD4+ cells were features of long-lived donors, compared to aged donors. Age showed a roughly linear inverse relationship with TCR beta diversity per million T cells.

The CDR3 extends over 13 amino acids. Germline CDR1 is SQVTM and CDR2 is ANQGSEA. With 7 bases removed from V and 1 base from J, the gap between germline ends came to 13 bases. Each of the donors had about 9.9 milliliters of peripheral blood drawn into EDTA-treated Vacutainer tubes. A J-beta primer mix and a sample-barcoded 5' primer were used in a second PCR of about 7 to 11 cycles. The authors tagged each cDNA molecule using a template-switch adaptor with 12 random nucleotides. A single record per CDR3 protein comes from TCRdb applying MiXCR to the 5' RACE reads. The top ten clones hold under 50% of a sample with approximately 800,000 distinct CDR3 sequences, about 53% of them seen once. Comments on this clonotype: Its antigen is not identified.

Sequencing was done on a sample of blood. This receptor was taken from a man older than 75 in good health. The chain employs TRBV29-1 and TRBJ1-1; weak D call: TRBD1 (6 bases). The CDR3 bases are TGCAGCGCTGGACTGGGGGCGAACACTGAAGCTTTCTTT. It codes for CSAGLGANTEAFF.